This T cell receptor (beta chain) was identified in a study of blood T cell repertoires in COVID-19 (dated by TCRdb to the early 2020s). As for the study more broadly: Samples from collaborators originated in the United States, Italy and Spain and spanned both the acute and convalescent phases of COVID-19. The prospective study material was composed of cDNA or gDNA derived from T cells, B-cell-depleted T cells, or PBMCs. Deeply sampled blood TCRbeta repertoires from subjects exposed to, actively infected with, or recovered from COVID-19 were included in the dataset. The repertoires were released in a freely available public database meant as a resource for research on the immune response to SARS-CoV-2. The samples were drawn from two sources: the first 160 participants of the ongoing ImmuneRACE study, and fewer than 1,500 subjects contributed by 6 global collaborators. The sample metadata nearly always contained a de-identified subject ID, COVID-19 status, age in years and sex. Where available, HLA class I and class II types were taken from metadata supplied by the sample provider and were not determined by assay-based typing. General findings and caveats noted by the study authors: The amount of clinical and demographic metadata varied by source and participant and was provided uncurated.

The immunoSEQ Assay, a bias-controlled multiplex PCR, was used to amplify TCRbeta CDR3 regions from genomic DNA. The original methods were these. The number of nucleated cells in each sample was estimated by amplification of reference gene primers within the assay. To quantify the absolute abundance of each unique TCRbeta CDR3 rearrangement, sequence reads were collapsed and filtered. For each sample, productive Simpson clonality was calculated as the square root of Simpson's diversity index across productive rearrangements. In its TCRdb copy, this immuneACCESS table keeps in-frame sequences only and misses some clones. Where compared with another copy, unresolved V genes explain less than half of these, and the others have no known cause. D and trimming were read from the DNA, whereas the V and J calls and clone size are those reported in that table. The sample profile shows about 430,000 clones; more than 70% of them were found once. Approximately 1.5% of the sample goes to the ten largest clones.

In the prospective study, participants were about 18 to 90 years old, resided in approximately 25 geographic areas of the United States, and were enrolled through a virtual design. To assign participants to cohorts, the prospective study relied on clinical history that participants themselves reported in a screening survey and a study questionnaire. Exposed participants had been in contact with someone with a PCR-confirmed or clinician-diagnosed COVID-19 case within 2 weeks of study entry. In the prospective study, whole blood, serum and a nasopharyngeal or oropharyngeal swab were collected from each participant by mobile phlebotomists. Prospective study participants could optionally give additional blood draws and questionnaires over a roughly 2-month period. Blood samples from the prospective study were shipped frozen or at room temperature prior to DNA extraction. On this clone itself: The antigen it recognizes is unknown. Within one base of it there is no much larger clone, and no base qualities were kept.

According to the germline V gene, CDR1 reads SGHNT and CDR2 reads YENEEA. Trimming removed 0 bases from V and 2 bases from J, leaving 6 bases between the germline ends. Measured from the cysteine to the phenylalanine, the CDR3 is 14 residues long. Only CDR3 DNA remains: 42 bases, in frame from the first base. What was sequenced was PBMCs or T cells enriched from blood (not recorded which). This chain is built from TRBV11-3 and TRBJ2-3; the D gene remains uncertain. The receptor was isolated from a woman younger than 35 who had been exposed to COVID-19. The CDR3: CASSLEADTDTQYF. The nucleotide sequence is TGTGCCAGCAGCTTAGAGGCGGACACAGATACGCAGTATTTT.